Shown below are 6 T cell receptor beta chains from a single sample sequenced in a study of T cell responses to AZD1222 COVID-19 vaccine. Only in-frame clones appear in the TCRdb table, and some are missing; sequencing was by immunoSEQ multiplex PCR. The data hold approximately 140,000 clones, with 80% to 90% observed a single time. The source material was peripheral blood, sampled on day 0 of AZD1222 vaccination. The receptors were sampled from an adult in good health.

The rearrangement joins TRBV7-9 to TRBJ1-2; a possible D gene is TRBD1 (6 bases). V lost 2 bases, J lost 5 bases, and 12 bases lay in between. CDR1 SEHNR and CDR2 FQNEAQ come from the germline V gene (reference sequence). There are 14 residues in the CDR3. CDR3 in amino acids: CASSLLSGQYGYTF. In DNA, the CDR3 is TGTGCCAGCAGCTTACTCTCAGGACAGTATGGCTACACCTTC. The full variable domain, with the rest looked up from reference TRBV7-9 and TRBJ1-2, is DTGVSQNPRHKITKRGQNVTFRCDPISEHNRLYWYRQTLGQGPEFLTYFQNEAQLEKSRLLSDRFSAERPKGSFSTLEIQRTEQGDSAMYLCASSLLSGQYGYTFGSGTRLTVV.

The J gene is TRBJ2-7, the V gene TRBV7-2; a possible D gene is TRBD1 (5 bases). Per germline, CDR1 SGHTA and CDR2 FQGNSA. CDR3 length: 15 amino acids. V was trimmed by 4 bases and J by 0 bases, leaving 13 bases between them. CDR3 bases: TGTGCCAGCAGCTCCTTACCCGACAGCTCCTACGAGCAGTACTTC. Encoded protein: CASSSLPDSSYEQYF.

The genes are TRBV7-9 and TRBJ2-3; unclear D gene. From germline, CDR1 is SEHNR and CDR2 FQNEAQ (reference sequence). The CDR3 covers 11 residues. V was pared by 11 bases and J by 5 bases, with 11 bases between. The CDR3 reads CAGQRRDTQYF. The CDR3 nucleotides read TGTGCCGGGCAGAGAAGAGATACGCAGTATTTT.

The V and J genes are TRBV7-9 and TRBJ2-1; D not certain. Trimming took off 5 bases at V and 8 bases at J, with 10 bases between the two ends. CDR3 size: 12 residues. Germline V lookup: CDR1 SEHNR, CDR2 FQNEAQ (reference sequence). CDR3 residues: CASSERWDEQFF. In DNA, the CDR3 is TGTGCCAGCAGCGAACGGTGGGATGAGCAGTTCTTC.

This rearrangement joins TRBV7-2 to TRBJ1-2; the D gene is possibly TRBD1 (6 bases). V shed 1 base and J shed 4 bases, with 16 bases lying between them. The CDR3 length is 16 residues. CDR1 and CDR2 (germline): SGHTA, FQGNSA. CDR3 sequence (DNA): TGTGCCAGCAGCTTAGGGATTGACAGGCCCTTCTATGGCTACACCTTC. Its translation: CASSLGIDRPFYGYTF.

The V gene is TRBV15, the J gene TRBJ1-1; the D is unclear. The CDR3 has 12 residues. Looked up from germline, CDR1 is LNHNV and CDR2 is YYDKDF (reference sequence). V lost 3 bases, J lost 11 bases, and 13 bases lay in between. In nucleotides, the CDR3 is TGTGCCACCAGCAGTGATCCGGGCCAGGCTTTCTTT. It codes for CATSSDPGQAFF.